The 11 T cell receptor beta chains below were found in one sample sequenced in a study of blood T cell repertoires in COVID-19. The repertoire was sequenced with immunoSEQ multiplex PCR; TCRdb's copy has only in-frame clones and lacks some. Counted here are approximately 93,000 clones, 75% to 85% occurring once; the ten biggest clones make up approximately 9.3%. Source material: peripheral blood. These receptors were obtained from a woman older than 75 with acute or convalescent COVID-19.

The chain joins TRBV5-1 to TRBJ2-5, with 7 bases matching TRBD2. The CDR3 extends over 14 amino acids. Trimming took 4 bases from V and 2 from J; bases not matched to a gene: 5. Germline CDR1 reads SGHRS; CDR2 reads YFSETQ. The CDR3 bases are TGCGCCAGCAGCAAGCTAGCGGAGCAAGAGACCCAGTACTTC. It specifies CASSKLAEQETQYF.

The chain combines TRBV10-3 with TRBJ2-7, with a tentative D call TRBD2 (5 bases). V dropped 3 bases and J dropped 7 bases, with 16 bases sitting between them. Per germline, CDR1 ENHRY and CDR2 SYGVKD. The CDR3 totals 14 residues. CDR3 loop: CAISELAQWREQYF. CDR3 nucleotide sequence: TGTGCCATCAGTGAACTCGCACAGTGGAGGGAGCAGTACTTC.

In its sample, this clone was seen a few times. Other DNA sequences in this specimen translate into the identical CDR3. This rearrangement joins TRBV18 to TRBJ1-4; 9 nucleotides match TRBD1. After removal of 0 bases from V and 7 bases from J, the junction contained 3 bases not matched to a gene. The CDR3 is 15 amino acids. CDR1 is KGHSH, CDR2 LQKENI, per germline. The CDR3 sequence: CASSPPGQGGEKLFF. In DNA form, the CDR3 reads TGTGCCAGCTCACCACCGGGACAGGGAGGTGAAAAACTGTTTTTT.

This chain connects TRBV14 to TRBJ2-3; 11 nucleotides match TRBD2. Germline V gene lookup returns CDR1 SGHDN and CDR2 FVKESK. The CDR3 totals 20 residues. Germline trimming cut 1 base from V and 4 bases from J; bases unmatched to any gene: 16. The CDR3 sequence: CASSQARLLAGGGSSDTQYF. CDR3 DNA sequence: TGTGCCAGCAGCCAAGCCCGGTTGCTAGCGGGGGGAGGGTCATCAGATACGCAGTATTTT.

The chain employs TRBV19 and TRBJ1-2, with D possibly matching TRBD1 (6 bases). The CDR3 consists of 14 residues. Germline V gene lookup returns CDR1 LNHDA and CDR2 SQIVND (reference sequence). V was cut by 6 bases and J by 2 bases, with 13 bases left in between. For the CDR3, the DNA is TGTGCCAGTAGGCCGGGACACCAGAACTATGGCTACACCTTC. Translation gives CASRPGHQNYGYTF.

This clone has ten or more counts. The chain carries TRBV24-1 and TRBJ1-3, with D possibly being TRBD1 (6 bases). Germline V gene lookup returns CDR1 KGHDR and CDR2 SFDVKD. V gave up 4 bases and J gave up 0 bases, with 15 bases separating them. This CDR3 is 17 amino acids long. The chain's CDR3 is CATSDRGQSSSGNTIYF. CDR3 in DNA: TGTGCCACCAGTGACCGAGGACAGTCAAGCTCTGGAAACACCATATATTTT.

This clone was observed at least ten times. The V and J genes are TRBV19 and TRBJ1-2; 7 bases fit TRBD1. The CDR3 has 13 residues. V trimming: 9 bases; J trimming: 0 bases; junction bases outside the gene matches: 4. From germline, CDR1 is LNHDA and CDR2 SQIVND (reference sequence). As DNA, the CDR3 is TGTGCCAGCCGGGACAGCCCTAACTATGGCTACACCTTC. It encodes CASRDSPNYGYTF.

This clone was detected a few times. The J gene is TRBJ1-2, the V gene TRBV28; 9 bases match TRBD1. Losses at the gene ends were 4 bases for V and 8 bases for J; bases not matched to a gene: 11. There are 15 residues in the CDR3. CDR1 is MDHEN and CDR2 is SYDVKM in the germline V gene. Here the CDR3 reads CASSWASRDREGYTF. In DNA, the CDR3 is TGTGCCAGCAGTTGGGCCTCGAGGGACAGGGAAGGCTACACCTTC.

CDR3 amino acids: CASSIGNGLQETQYF. In nucleotides, the CDR3 is TGTGCCAGTAGTATAGGGAATGGACTACAAGAGACCCAGTACTTC. The rearrangement joins TRBV19 to TRBJ2-5; TRBD2 is a possible D gene (6 bases). CDR1 and CDR2 from the germline V gene are LNHDA and SQIVND (reference sequence). The CDR3 consists of 15 residues. V gave up 1 base and J gave up 2 bases, with 11 bases separating them.

The rearrangement links TRBV4-2 to TRBJ2-2; 11 bases agree with TRBD2. CDR3 length equals 17 residues. Germline V CDR1 and CDR2: LGHNA, YNFKEQ. J was trimmed by 5 bases and V by 0 bases; bases with no gene match: 5. The CDR3 coding sequence is TGTGCCAGCAGCCAAGATTATTCTAGCGGGGGGACCGGGGAGCTGTTTTTT. Its protein product is CASSQDYSSGGTGELFF.

This clone was counted once. The chain has TRBV9 and TRBJ2-5; the D gene is possibly TRBD2 (6 bases). Trimming shortened V by 0 bases and J by 5 bases, and 17 bases separated the two germline ends. Germline V CDR1 and CDR2: SGDLS, YYNGEE. CDR3 length: 16 residues. CDR3 in amino acids: CASSVGAGGDGETQYF. The CDR3 coding sequence is TGTGCCAGCAGCGTAGGGGCGGGCGGGGATGGTGAGACCCAGTACTTC.